Below are 21 T cell receptor beta chains sequenced from a single sample in a study of beta chain features in type 1 diabetes. These TCRs are of unknown antigen specificity. Findings and caveats of the study: Shortening of TCRB CDR3s, moderate but significant, appeared in all four CD4+ subsets of Type 1 diabetes patients.

Expressed TCRB transcripts got sequenced, as all isolated RNA was reverse transcribed. The protocol was immunoSEQ multiplex PCR, while the TCRdb copy is restricted to in-frame clones and leaves out a portion. The sample carries about 660,000 clones, over 12% recorded once. The sequenced material came from naive CD4+ T cells from blood. The receptors originated from a young man with type 1 diabetes.

This clone was observed a handful of times. The V call is TRBV19, the J call TRBJ1-5; no reliable D call. The CDR3 consists of 13 residues. The V end was cut by 6 bases, the J end by 1 base, with 7 bases between. The germline V gene has CDR1 LNHDA and CDR2 SQIVND (reference sequence). The CDR3 DNA is TGTGCCAGTAGGGCCGGGAGCAATCAGCCCCAGCATTTT. Translation gives CASRAGSNQPQHF. Drawing the rest from reference TRBV19 and TRBJ1-5, the complete variable domain is DGGITQSPKYLFRKEGQNVTLSCEQNLNHDAMYWYRQDPGQGLRLIYYSQIVNDFQKGDIAEGYSVSREKKESFPLTVTSAQKNPTAFYLCASRAGSNQPQHFGDGTRLSIL.

This clone was seen more than once but under ten times. The chain is built from TRBV7-9 and TRBJ1-1; possible D gene TRBD1, 5 bases. Germline-derived CDR1 and CDR2 are SEHNR and FQNEAQ (reference sequence). CDR3 length: 13 residues. Deletions cut 5 bases from V and 11 bases from J, with 18 bases between. The CDR3 loop is CASSASGRGGAFF. CDR3 DNA sequence: TGTGCCAGCAGCGCGTCGGGACGCGGCGGTGCTTTCTTT.

The rearrangement joins TRBV11-2 to TRBJ2-5; 8 bases align to TRBD2. This CDR3 region has 15 residues. The ends lost 5 bases at V and 4 bases at J; junction bases unmatched: 9. Germline V lookup: CDR1 SGHAT, CDR2 FQNNGV. The CDR3 reads CASSPPGRVGETQYF. The CDR3 DNA reads as TGTGCCAGCAGCCCCCCCGGGAGGGTTGGAGAGACCCAGTACTTC.

The rearrangement links TRBV5-6 to TRBJ1-3, with 8 bases lining up with TRBD1. CDR1 is SGHDT, CDR2 YYEEEE, per germline. The CDR3 covers 16 residues. Trimming at V came to 3 bases and at J to 2 bases, leaving 7 bases not matched to a gene. CDR3 nucleotides: TGTGCCAGCAGCTCGCAGGGGGCGCTTGCTGGAAACACCATATATTTT. Its protein product is CASSSQGALAGNTIYF.

This clone turned up a few times. The same CDR3 also results from other DNA sequences found in this sample. The rearrangement joins TRBV5-1 to TRBJ2-1; D may correspond to TRBD1 or TRBD2 (5 bases each). Trimming left V 0 bases short and J 2 bases short, with 6 bases between. CDR3 size: 14 residues. Germline CDR1 reads SGHRS; CDR2 reads YFSETQ. The CDR3 sequence: CASSLGGAYNEQFF. CDR3 DNA: TGCGCCAGCAGCTTGGGAGGGGCCTACAATGAGCAGTTCTTC.

This clone was detected only a few times. This chain links TRBV5-4 with TRBJ2-5; D is uncertain. Germline V CDR1 and CDR2: SGHNT, YYREEE (reference sequence). The length of the CDR3 is 15 residues. V lost 0 bases to trimming and J lost 5 bases, with 14 bases between them. The CDR3 region is CASSLAVTDGETQYF. The CDR3 DNA sequence: TGTGCCAGCAGCTTGGCCGTCACGGATGGCGAGACCCAGTACTTC.

This rearrangement joins TRBV9 to TRBJ2-1; D may match TRBD1 or TRBD2 (5 bases each). The ends were cut back, 1 base at V and 9 bases at J, with 14 bases in the middle. The germline CDR1 and CDR2 sequences are SGDLS and YYNGEE. CDR3 size: 14 residues. CDR3 region: CASSVREGFSEQFF. The CDR3 DNA sequence: TGTGCCAGCAGCGTACGTGAGGGGTTTTCTGAGCAGTTCTTC.

In this sample, this clone turned up a few times. DNA of the CDR3: TGTGCCAGCAGTATTGGACAGTTCTATGGCTACACCTTC. As protein: CASSIGQFYGYTF. This chain links TRBV28 with TRBJ1-2; tentatively, D is TRBD1 (6 bases). The CDR3 loop spans 13 amino acids. V shed 5 bases and J shed 4 bases, with 11 bases lying between them. Germline values: CDR1 MDHEN, CDR2 SYDVKM.

This clone was counted only a few times. This sequence joins TRBV28 and TRBJ1-1; 10 nucleotides match TRBD1. In germline, CDR1 is MDHEN, CDR2 SYDVKM. This CDR3 region has 14 residues. V dropped 5 bases and J dropped 10; count of bases not matched to a gene: 10. CDR3 nucleotides: TGTGCCAGCAGTATCGGGACAGGGGTTTTTCGAGCTTTCTTT. Protein sequence: CASSIGTGVFRAFF.

This clone showed up just a few times. The chain couples TRBV4-1 to TRBJ2-2; a possible D gene is TRBD2 (5 bases). V lost 1 base and J 0 bases, leaving 9 bases between the germline ends. This CDR3 contains 16 residues. The germline V gene has CDR1 MGHRA and CDR2 YSYEKL. The CDR3 loop reads CASSQAPAANTGELFF. The CDR3 coding sequence is TGCGCCAGCAGCCAAGCTCCAGCGGCGAACACCGGGGAGCTGTTTTTT.

The CDR3 nucleotides read TGTGCCAGCAGCGTAGGCGGGGGGTCATGGGAGACCCAGTACTTC. It yields the protein CASSVGGGSWETQYF. The chain is built from TRBV9 and TRBJ2-5, with 8 bases fitting TRBD2. The CDR3 is 15 amino acids. The germline CDR1 and CDR2 sequences are SGDLS and YYNGEE. J was trimmed by 5 bases and V by 0 bases; bases with no gene match: 6.

On this clone itself: The sample has other DNA sequences that encode this CDR3 too. The J gene is TRBJ1-5, the V gene TRBV7-2; D gene ambiguous. This CDR3 has 12 residues. In germline, CDR1 is SGHTA, CDR2 FQGNSA. The V and J ends lost 0 bases and 4 bases respectively, with 1 base between them. The CDR3 region is CASSLANQPQHF. Written as DNA, the CDR3 is TGTGCCAGCAGCTTAGCAAATCAGCCCCAGCATTTT.

The rearrangement joins TRBV18 to TRBJ1-5, with D hard to call. Trimming removed 1 base from V and 2 bases from J, with 6 bases in between. Germline CDR1 and CDR2: KGHSH and LQKENI. The CDR3 has 14 amino acids. The CDR3 DNA is TGTGCCAGCTCACCACGGGCCCGCAATCAGCCCCAGCATTTT. This encodes CASSPRARNQPQHF.

This clone was counted at least ten times. CDR3 sequence: CASTHSLSGELFF. The DNA of the CDR3 is TGTGCCAGCACTCACTCCCTCTCCGGGGAGCTGTTTTTT. The chain has TRBV6-6 and TRBJ2-2; D gene ambiguous. This CDR3 has 13 residues. The germline V gene encodes CDR1 MNHNY and CDR2 SVGAGI (reference sequence). V lost 7 bases to trimming and J lost 6 bases, with 12 bases between them.

This clone appeared a few times. The chain joins TRBV30 to TRBJ1-1; a weak D match, TRBD1 (5 bases). CDR1 and CDR2 (germline): GTSNPN, SVGIG (reference sequence). This CDR3 comprises 11 residues. The V gene lost 3 bases and the J gene lost 8 bases, with 10 bases spanning the gap. In DNA, the CDR3 is TGTGCCTGGAGCTGGGAGGGGGAAGCTTTCTTT. Its protein product is CAWSWEGEAFF. Based on the CDR3 plus reference TRBV30 and TRBJ1-1, the full variable domain is SQTIHQWPATLVQPVGSPLSLECTVEGTSNPNLYWYRQAAGRGLQLLFYSVGIGQISSEVPQNLSASRPQDRQFILSSKKLLLSDSGFYLCAWSWEGEAFFGQGTRLTVV.

The table lists this clone with a few counts. The rearrangement uses TRBV2 and TRBJ1-5, with D hard to call. CDR3 length: 13 amino acids. V lost 8 bases and J lost 0, with 8 bases in between. In germline, CDR1 is SNHLY, CDR2 FYNNEI. Here the CDR3 DNA reads TGTGCCAGCCTAGCAGATAGCAATCAGCCCCAGCATTTT. Translated: CASLADSNQPQHF.

The chain employs TRBV18 and TRBJ2-1, with D uncertain. CDR3 length: 13 residues. Germline-derived CDR1 and CDR2 are KGHSH and LQKENI. Trimming stripped 1 base from V and 6 bases from J, with 7 bases between. CDR3 residues: CASSPLSGNEQFF. In DNA form, the CDR3 reads TGTGCCAGCTCACCACTGAGTGGCAATGAGCAGTTCTTC.

V usage is TRBV10-3 and J usage is TRBJ2-7; D might be TRBD1 (6 bases). Germline V CDR1 and CDR2: ENHRY, SYGVKD. The CDR3 is 18 amino acids. Trimming removed 0 bases from V and 3 bases from J, with 21 bases in between. The CDR3 protein is CAISESPLGAKGYYEQYF. Written as DNA, the CDR3 is TGTGCCATCAGTGAGTCGCCCTTGGGGGCGAAGGGCTACTACGAGCAGTACTTC.

This clone was observed a handful of times. V usage is TRBV7-9 and J usage is TRBJ1-4, with D possibly matching TRBD1 (5 bases). V lost 5 bases and J lost 7, with 14 bases in between. From germline, CDR1 is SEHNR and CDR2 FQNEAQ (reference sequence). CDR3 size: 14 residues. CDR3 protein: CASSRGGFAEKLFF. The CDR3 coding sequence is TGTGCCAGCAGCCGCGGGGGGTTTGCTGAAAAACTGTTTTTT.

This sequence joins TRBV6-6 and TRBJ2-5; D remains unclear. The V end was cut by 10 bases, the J end by 4 bases, with 22 bases between. The CDR3 totals 15 residues. Looked up from germline, CDR1 is MNHNY and CDR2 is SVGAGI (reference sequence). The CDR3 DNA reads as TGTGCCACCGCCGGCCAGCGAACCTGGGGAGAGACCCAGTACTTC. Encoded protein: CATAGQRTWGETQYF.

The chain recombines TRBV28 with TRBJ1-2; D is uncertain. Trimming cost V 5 bases and J 2 bases, with 6 bases left between them. The CDR3 extends over 12 amino acids. CDR1 MDHEN and CDR2 SYDVKM come from the germline V gene. The CDR3 DNA reads as TGTGCCAGCAGTCAGGACAACTATGGCTACACCTTC. As protein: CASSQDNYGYTF.